This TCR beta chain stems from a study of early T cells in non-severe SARS-CoV-2 infection. Whole-study context: Investigators sequenced bulk RNA drawn from unsorted whole blood, and chains remained unpaired.

Individual cDNA molecules were tagged with unique molecular identifiers. TCRdb recomputed calls from the 5' RACE reads with MiXCR, one row per CDR3 protein. This sample yields roughly 45,000 distinct CDR3 sequences, of which about 9.9% are seen a single time; 20% to 25% belongs to the top ten. The CDR3 covers 17 residues. The germline V gene encodes CDR1 SGHDN and CDR2 FVKESK. Trimming removed 3 bases from V and 3 bases from J; junction bases left unmatched: 6. This clonotype was counted at least ten times. This TCR derives from an adult who was a healthcare worker with PCR-confirmed SARS-CoV-2 infection or an uninfected control (not recorded which). The J gene is TRBJ2-1, the V gene TRBV14, with 12 nucleotides matching TRBD2. Sample: whole blood. CDR3 DNA sequence: TGTGCCAGCAGCCAGACCCTACTAGCGGGAGGCTACAATGAGCAGTTCTTC. Its translation: CASSQTLLAGGYNEQFF.